This T cell receptor (beta chain) was sequenced in a study of shared clonotypes between healthy human individuals (dated by TCRdb to 2018 to 2020). General notes on the study: A couple of women and a few men aged 18 to 49 years were included in the cohort. Per donor, three plates each were used for CD4 naive and CD4 memory, two for CD8 naive, and one for CD8 memory. The study deeply sequenced blood TCR repertoires of roughly five healthy adults to estimate repertoire size and the extent of clonotype sharing between individuals. Different laboratories and diverse techniques were used to prepare libraries and sequence TCR repertoires, to increase sequencing depth and limit assay-specific biases. Leukapheresis yielded between about 0.85 and 10 billion PBMCs per donor. Points the paper makes about the study in general: Naive subsets generally had larger estimated clonotype richness than memory subsets did. Only blood was sampled, and tissue TCR repertoires likely differ from those in blood. Because the study included only a small number of donors, the genetic and exposure-history diversity represented was limited. Across a few donors, roughly 5.1% of naive CD4, roughly 3.5% of naive CD8, 2.3% of memory CD4, and approximately 0.4% of memory CD8 clonotypes were shared. Pairwise subsampling led to the expectation that sequencing depth would affect the degree of clonotype sharing among donors. Compared with non-shared clonotypes, the clonotypes found in all four sorted-subset donors had higher generation probabilities. Rarefaction of sorted-subset datasets indicated incomplete sequencing despite the large sequencing depth.

As concerns this clone: Its target antigen remains unknown. Base qualities are not provided; no much larger clone lies one nucleotide away.

The CDR3 starts with the cysteine, ends with the phenylalanine, and has 12 residues. Here the CDR3 DNA is all that survives: 36 bases in frame from base 1. The V end loses 8 bases and the J end loses 7 bases, and a stretch of 17 bases separates them. The CDR1 and CDR2 encoded by the germline V gene are SQVTM and ANQGSEA. Using the deep immunoSEQ assay, TCR CDR3 regions were amplified from genomic DNA by multiplex PCR. Genomic DNA extracted from each cell subset was distributed evenly over all wells of several immunoSEQ 96-well plates, and each plate served as one replicate. For sorted subsets, approximately 210 ng of genomic DNA, equivalent to 25,000 to 35,000 T cell genomes, went into each replicate PCR. Purified libraries were measured with a Qubit 3.0 fluorometer, size-checked on a Bioanalyzer 2100, and measured again with the KAPA Library Quantification kit. Every immunoSEQ 96-well plate was sequenced on a dedicated single-read 150-cycle Illumina NextSeq 550 flow cell. Under the source paper's analysis protocol: Because the immunoSEQ output included only junctional sequences and no quality scores, the filtering could not be the same as the filtering used for full-length reads. To assign V/J genes and CDR3, sequences were annotated using PyIR, a Python wrapper for IgBLAST v1.9, with IMGT germline references. Reads were removed for weak V/J assignments (E-value above 1e-6), missing CDR3, stop codons, out-of-frame junctions, or ambiguous translated residues. A V3J clonotype was defined by an identical inferred V gene, J gene, and CDR3 amino acid sequence. Percentage overlap between repertoires was calculated by dividing the number of shared unique clonotypes by the size of the smaller repertoire. Three approaches were used to assess repertoire richness: RTK rarefaction, the Chao1 estimator, and Recon v2.1 estimates of unobserved clonotypes. Generation probabilities were computed with OLGA for all TCRbeta clonotypes obtained by the gDNA method from a few donors. TCRdb mirrors the immuneACCESS table, restricted to in-frame sequences. Some clones are absent from its copies; in checked studies, under half trace to an unresolved V gene, and the reason for the others is unknown. Clone size and the V and J calls come from that table; the DNA yielded D and trimming. In all, the sample holds roughly 2,000,000 clones, and 93% of those were seen once. The top ten clones comprise 1.5% to 2% of the sample.

For the CD8 naive samples, CD45RO-negative cells were positively selected for CCR7, yielding a CD45RA+CCR7+ population from which TemRA cells were excluded. The donors were healthy, HIV-negative adults with no recently reported acute infections or vaccinations. Only Caucasian adults living in Nashville, Tennessee, USA were represented among the donors. Blood was collected by leukapheresis, and PBMCs were isolated by Ficoll-Histopaque density gradient centrifugation and then cryopreserved in liquid nitrogen vapor phase. Purity and quantity of every magnetically sorted T cell population were checked by analytical flow cytometry. Each sorted fraction had its genomic DNA isolated and then quantified by UV absorbance on a Nanodrop 2000c.

The sequenced sample was naive CD8+ T cells from PBMCs. The sample's cell subset or site label is to be understood as: CD45RA+CCR7+. The chain was built from TRBV29-1 and TRBJ2-5; 6 matching bases give a weak D call of TRBD2. The receptor was derived from a man between 18 and 35 years old in good health. Some clones in this sample may be carry-over from other donors' samples. The nucleotide sequence reads TGCAGCACCCGGGGGACTGGGGTGACCCAGTACTTC. The encoded protein is CSTRGTGVTQYF.